This T cell receptor beta chain emerged from a study of shared clonotypes between healthy human individuals. On the study more broadly: Per-donor plates numbered three CD4 naive, three CD4 memory, two CD8 naive and one CD8 memory.

Study-level results: Clonotype sharing among donors was thought likely to change with sequencing depth. Estimated richness was generally greater in naive than memory subsets.

The authors ran the assay at deep level. Clones were read by immunoSEQ multiplex PCR, and TCRdb kept only the in-frame ones, dropping some. This table holds around 2.1 million clones, roughly 95% found once. The CDR3 is made up of 16 amino acids. Germline-derived CDR1 and CDR2 are LNHDA and SQIVND (reference sequence). V gave up 1 base and J gave up 1 base, with 10 bases separating them. To note about this clone: The antigen is undetermined.

The rearrangement uses TRBV19 and TRBJ2-2; a weak D match, TRBD1 (6 bases). The receptor was derived from a young man in good health. Sequenced: naive CD4+ T cells sorted from blood. Stated subset: CD45RA+ positively selected. CDR3 protein: CASSIAGALNTGELFF. The CDR3 DNA reads as TGTGCCAGTAGTATAGCAGGGGCCTTGAACACCGGGGAGCTGTTTTTT.